This entry lists 16 T cell receptor beta chains sequenced from one sample in a study of T cells in Graves' hyperthyroidism and ophthalmopathy. RNA transcripts yielded amplified TCR beta CDR3 regions. HTBI primers were the set used in a first-round RT-PCR of the TCR CDR3. TCRdb analysed the multiplex PCR reads with MiXCR anew, one entry per CDR3 protein. This table has under 350,000 distinct CDR3 sequences, around 20% appearing once. Sequenced sample: blood. The origin of the receptors is a woman aged 45-60 years with Graves' hyperthyroidism.

The sample holds many counts of this clonotype. CDR3 nucleotides: TGCGCCAGCAGCTTGGTGGGGGGGGCAAACGACGAGCAGTACTTC. Residues: CASSLVGGANDEQYF. The chain is built from TRBV5-1 and TRBJ2-7, with D possibly being TRBD2 (7 bases). With 0 bases removed from V and 5 bases from J, the gap between germline ends came to 15 bases. This CDR3 region has 15 residues. Germline CDR1 reads SGHRS; CDR2 reads YFSETQ.

The chain has TRBV6-5 and TRBJ2-2; TRBD1 matches at 8 bases. The ends lost 0 bases at V and 6 bases at J; junction bases unmatched: 9. Germline lookup yields CDR1 MNHEY and CDR2 SVGAGI. This CDR3 comprises 17 residues. CDR3 region: CASSYSIPGGNPGELFF. For the CDR3, the DNA is TGTGCCAGCAGTTACTCGATCCCAGGGGGCAATCCCGGGGAGCTGTTTTTT.

This clonotype was recorded at least ten times. This chain links TRBV27 with TRBJ2-2, with D perhaps matching TRBD2 (5 bases). The CDR3 is 18 residues long. Germline V gene lookup returns CDR1 MNHEY and CDR2 SMNVEV (reference sequence). V gave up 2 bases and J gave up 0 bases, with 16 bases separating them. The CDR3 spells CASSLALAVTANTGELFF. The CDR3 nucleotides read TGTGCCAGCAGTTTAGCTCTAGCTGTTACCGCGAACACCGGGGAGCTGTTTTTT.

This clonotype was detected ten times or more. The chain employs TRBV27 and TRBJ2-3, with 8 positions matching TRBD1. This CDR3 is built from 14 residues. Germline CDR1 MNHEY, CDR2 SMNVEV (reference sequence). The junction had 10 bases not matched to a gene; V was cut back by 10 bases and J by 4 bases. The CDR3 DNA is TGTGCCACCCGCCGGCAGGGGGCATCAGATACGCAGTATTTT. Translation gives CATRRQGASDTQYF.

The chain couples TRBV7-9 to TRBJ2-3; 10 positions match TRBD2. V shed 2 bases and J 3 bases; nucleotides not matched to a gene: 8. Germline V gene lookup returns CDR1 SEHNR and CDR2 FQNEAQ (reference sequence). The CDR3 covers 17 residues. CDR3 amino acids: CASSLTSGNVLTDTQYF. CDR3 nucleotide sequence: TGTGCCAGCAGCTTAACTAGCGGGAACGTATTAACAGATACGCAGTATTTT.

The sample holds many counts of this clonotype. The V gene is TRBV18, the J gene TRBJ2-7; 12 positions agree with TRBD2. The CDR3 totals 17 residues. The germline gives CDR1 KGHSH, CDR2 LQKENI. V trimming: 1 base; J trimming: 4 bases; junction bases outside the gene matches: 8. This CDR3 reads CASSPRPSGGAVYEQYF. The DNA for the CDR3 is TGTGCCAGCTCACCACGACCTAGCGGGGGGGCCGTGTACGAGCAGTACTTC.

The V call is TRBV6-2 or TRBV6-3, the J call TRBJ2-4; maybe TRBD1 (6 bases). The CDR3 covers 14 residues. Germline assignment: CDR1 MNHEY and CDR2 SVGEGT. Trimming left V 0 bases short and J 6 bases short, with 9 bases between. The CDR3 loop is CASSYSADRNIQYF. The DNA of the CDR3 is TGTGCCAGCAGTTACTCGGCGGACAGAAACATTCAGTACTTC.

This clonotype has only a few counts. The rearrangement links TRBV5-6 to TRBJ2-4; D possibly matches TRBD1 or TRBD2 (5 bases each). The germline V gene has CDR1 SGHDT and CDR2 YYEEEE. CDR3 size: 14 residues. The V end was cut by 0 bases, the J end by 5 bases, with 9 bases between. CDR3 coding DNA: TGTGCCAGCAGCTTGGGGGACGGCCAAAACATTCAGTACTTC. The encoded protein is CASSLGDGQNIQYF.

The chain has TRBV30 and TRBJ2-1, with 11 bases identical to TRBD2. This CDR3 is built from 14 residues. CDR1 GTSNPN and CDR2 SVGIG come from the germline V gene (reference sequence). J gave up 5 bases and V 5 bases, and 5 bases lay outside the gene matches. The CDR3, as DNA: TGTGCCTGGGTTAGCGGGAGGGGTAACAATGAGCAGTTCTTC. It codes for CAWVSGRGNNEQFF.

The chain uses TRBV10-3 and TRBJ2-7; 12 bases agree with TRBD2. Losses at the gene ends were 3 bases for V and 5 bases for J; bases not matched to a gene: 8. The CDR3 totals 16 residues. Germline V gives CDR1 ENHRY, CDR2 SYGVKD. CDR3 region: CAISDPGLAGTDEQYF. The CDR3, as DNA: TGTGCCATCAGTGACCCAGGACTAGCGGGAACCGACGAGCAGTACTTC.

The chain uses TRBV12-3 or TRBV12-4 and TRBJ2-5, with 12 nucleotides matching TRBD2. The CDR3 has 15 residues. Unmatched junction bases numbered 4, after V lost 3 bases and J lost 5 bases. The CDR3 DNA follows: TGTGCCAGCAGTTTGGGGACTAGCGGGTTTGAGACCCAGTACTTC. This sequence encodes CASSLGTSGFETQYF.

A word on this clonotype: This may arise from a read error, as a much more abundant clone is one base away. This chain connects TRBV18 to TRBJ1-2, with D possibly matching TRBD1 (5 bases). From germline, CDR1 is KGHSH and CDR2 LQKENI. CDR3 length: 17 residues. V lost 2 bases and J 1 base, leaving 17 bases between the germline ends. CDR3 nucleotide sequence: TGTGCCAGCTCACCATTACCTTCCGGGGCAGTTAACTATGGCTACACCTTC. Protein product: CASSPLPSGAVNYGYTF.

The gene calls are TRBV12-3 or TRBV12-4 and TRBJ1-1, with 8 bases fitting TRBD1. This CDR3 contains 15 residues. The ends lost 2 bases at V and 4 bases at J; junction bases unmatched: 6. The chain's CDR3 is CASSLRGQVSTEAFF. CDR3 coding DNA: TGTGCCAGCAGTTTAAGGGGACAGGTTAGCACTGAAGCTTTCTTT.

The CDR3 bases are TGTGCCAGCAGCCAAACAACTAGCGGTACGGGCAATGAGCAGTTCTTC. Its translation: CASSQTTSGTGNEQFF. The chain links TRBV3-1 to TRBJ2-1; 8 bases are shared with TRBD2. V was clipped by 2 bases and J by 6 bases; unmatched bases: 9. Germline CDR1 LGHDT, CDR2 YNNKEL (reference sequence). This CDR3 has 16 amino acids.

This CDR3 is CASSQGDIRLQYF. CDR3 nucleotide sequence: TGTGCCAGCAGCCAAGGGGACATTCGCTTGCAGTACTTC. The V gene is TRBV14, the J gene TRBJ2-7, with a tentative D call TRBD1 (6 bases). Germline CDR1 SGHDN, CDR2 FVKESK. This CDR3 region has 13 residues. The V end was cut by 1 base, the J end by 9 bases, with 13 bases between.

Many counts were recorded for this clonotype. The chain has TRBV3-1 and TRBJ2-1; D might be TRBD1 (6 bases). V dropped 2 bases and J dropped 8 bases, with 16 bases sitting between them. Per the germline V gene, CDR1 is LGHDT and CDR2 is YNNKEL (reference sequence). CDR3 length equals 15 residues. CDR3 amino acids: CASSQSGQLSDEQFF. CDR3 nucleotides: TGTGCCAGCAGCCAAAGCGGACAGCTAAGTGATGAGCAGTTCTTC.